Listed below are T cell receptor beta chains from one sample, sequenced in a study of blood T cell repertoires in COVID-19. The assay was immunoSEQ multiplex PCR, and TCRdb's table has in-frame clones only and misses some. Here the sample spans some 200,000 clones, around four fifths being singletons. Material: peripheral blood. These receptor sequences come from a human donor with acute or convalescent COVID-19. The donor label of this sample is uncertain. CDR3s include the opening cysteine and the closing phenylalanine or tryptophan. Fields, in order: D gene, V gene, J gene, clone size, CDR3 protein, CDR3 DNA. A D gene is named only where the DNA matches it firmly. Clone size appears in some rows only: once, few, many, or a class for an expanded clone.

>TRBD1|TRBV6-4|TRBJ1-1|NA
CASRRTGNTEAFF
TGTGCCAGCAGAAGGACAGGGAACACTGAAGCTTTCTTT
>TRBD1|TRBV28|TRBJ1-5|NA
CASSPDGTATQPQHF
TGTGCCAGCAGTCCAGACGGGACAGCGACTCAGCCCCAGCATTTT
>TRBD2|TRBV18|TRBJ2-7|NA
CASSPGGSYEQYF
TGTGCCAGCTCACCCGGGGGGTCCTACGAGCAGTACTTC
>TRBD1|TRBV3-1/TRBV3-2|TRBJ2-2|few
CASSQERDRNTGELFF
TGTGCCAGCAGCCAAGAAAGGGACAGAAACACCGGGGAGCTGTTTTTT
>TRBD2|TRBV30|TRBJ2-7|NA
CAWGTSWGYEQYF
TGTGCCTGGGGGACTAGCTGGGGTTACGAGCAGTACTTC
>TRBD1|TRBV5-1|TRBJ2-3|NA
CASSLGATGKSTDTQYF
TGCGCCAGCAGCTTGGGGGCGACAGGGAAGAGCACAGATACGCAGTATTTT
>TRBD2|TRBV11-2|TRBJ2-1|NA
CASSLGLAGGYEQFF
TGTGCCAGCAGCTTAGGACTAGCGGGAGGGTATGAGCAGTTCTTC
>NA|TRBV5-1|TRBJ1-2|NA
CASSSRVGYGYTF
TGCGCCAGCAGCTCCAGGGTCGGCTATGGCTACACCTTC
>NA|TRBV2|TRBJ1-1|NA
CASSVRGGNTEAFF
TGTGCCAGCAGTGTGCGGGGAGGGAACACTGAAGCTTTCTTT
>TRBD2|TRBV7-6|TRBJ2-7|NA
CASSLFGGYDEQYF
TGTGCCAGCAGCTTGTTCGGGGGGTACGACGAGCAGTACTTC
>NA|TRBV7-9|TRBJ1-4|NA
CASSLTGGTRTEKLFF
TGTGCCAGCAGCTTAACCGGGGGTACACGAACTGAAAAACTGTTTTTT
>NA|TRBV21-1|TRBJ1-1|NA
CASSNWELGTEAFF
TGTGCCAGCAGCAACTGGGAGTTGGGCACTGAAGCTTTCTTT
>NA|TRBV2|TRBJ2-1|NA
CASNLLTSNNEQFF
TGTGCCAGCAACCTCCTGACTAGTAACAATGAGCAGTTCTTC
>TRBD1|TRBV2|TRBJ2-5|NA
CASNPGTGRETQYF
TGTGCCAGCAACCCCGGGACAGGGCGAGAGACCCAGTACTTC
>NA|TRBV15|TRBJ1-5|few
CATSIEGGQPQHF
TGTGCCACCAGCATTGAGGGAGGACAGCCCCAGCATTTT
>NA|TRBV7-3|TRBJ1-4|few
CASSPGVATNEKLFF
TGTGCCAGCAGCCCCGGGGTAGCAACTAATGAAAAACTGTTTTTT
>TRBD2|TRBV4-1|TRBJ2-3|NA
CASSQEANGRGGDTQYF
TGCGCCAGCAGCCAAGAAGCAAACGGGAGGGGTGGAGATACGCAGTATTTT
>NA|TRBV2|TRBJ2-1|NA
CASRDDSSINEQFF
TGTGCCAGCAGAGACGACAGCAGCATAAATGAGCAGTTCTTC
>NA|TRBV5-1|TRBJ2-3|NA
CASSLGLITDTQYF
TGCGCCAGCAGCTTAGGACTGATCACAGATACGCAGTATTTT
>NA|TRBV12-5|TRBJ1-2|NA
CASGDGGHYGYTF
TGTGCTAGTGGTGATGGAGGTCACTATGGCTACACCTTC
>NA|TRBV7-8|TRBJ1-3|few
CASSSRVQGSSGNTIYF
TGTGCCAGCAGCTCCAGAGTCCAGGGGAGCTCTGGAAACACCATATATTTT
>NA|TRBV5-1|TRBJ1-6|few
CASSSGTSNSPLHF
TGCGCCAGCAGTTCCGGGACAAGTAATTCACCCCTCCACTTT
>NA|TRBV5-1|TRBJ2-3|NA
CASSLSGTPSTDTQYF
TGCGCCAGCAGCTTGAGTGGGACACCCAGCACAGATACGCAGTATTTT
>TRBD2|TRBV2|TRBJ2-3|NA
CASSDQLAGSTDTQYF
TGTGCCAGCAGTGACCAACTAGCGGGATCCACAGATACGCAGTATTTT
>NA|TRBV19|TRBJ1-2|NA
CASSPTATNYGYTF
TGTGCCAGTAGTCCGACTGCGACTAACTATGGCTACACCTTC
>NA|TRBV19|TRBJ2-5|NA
CASAEGGTVFQETQYF
TGTGCCAGTGCGGAGGGCGGGACAGTGTTTCAAGAGACCCAGTACTTC
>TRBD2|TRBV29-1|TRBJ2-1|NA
CSVKGGGEGEQFF
TGCAGCGTTAAAGGCGGGGGGGAAGGCGAGCAGTTCTTC
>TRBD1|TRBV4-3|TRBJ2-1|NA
CASSSGTGVYNEQFF
TGCGCCAGCAGTTCCGGGACAGGGGTTTACAATGAGCAGTTCTTC
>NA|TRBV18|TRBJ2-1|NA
CASSGDFAYNEQFF
TGTGCCAGCTCCGGGGACTTTGCCTACAATGAGCAGTTCTTC
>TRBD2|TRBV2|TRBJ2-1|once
CASSSRTSGSSSYNEQFF
TGTGCCAGCAGTTCCCGGACTAGCGGGAGTAGCTCCTACAATGAGCAGTTCTTC
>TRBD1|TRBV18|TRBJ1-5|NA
CASSPVQGAYQPQHF
TGTGCCAGCTCACCGGTGCAGGGGGCTTATCAGCCCCAGCATTTT
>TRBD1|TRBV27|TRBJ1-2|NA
CASSPWDRVDYGYTF
TGTGCCAGCAGTCCGTGGGACAGGGTCGACTATGGCTACACCTTC
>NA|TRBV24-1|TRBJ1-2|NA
CATSDSGAVGYTF
TGTGCCACCAGTGATTCAGGGGCGGTAGGCTACACCTTC
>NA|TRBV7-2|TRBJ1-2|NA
CASSLDRGGYTF
TGTGCCAGCAGCTTAGATAGGGGTGGCTACACCTTC
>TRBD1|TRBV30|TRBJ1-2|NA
CAWRHDRGYYTF
TGTGCCTGGAGGCACGACAGGGGTTACTACACCTTC
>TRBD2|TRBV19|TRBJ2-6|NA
CASSISAGTRPGANVLTF
TGTGCCAGTAGTATTTCAGCGGGAACTAGGCCTGGGGCCAACGTCCTGACTTTC
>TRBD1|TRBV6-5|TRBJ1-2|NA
CASSYSTPGGNYGYTF
TGTGCCAGCAGTTACTCGACGCCAGGGGGTAACTATGGCTACACCTTC
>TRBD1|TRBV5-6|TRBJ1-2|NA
CASSARQGRYYSYTF
TGTGCCAGCAGCGCCCGACAGGGCCGTTATTATAGCTACACCTTC
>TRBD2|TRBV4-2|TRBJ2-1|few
CASSQRLAGGVSYNEQFF
TGTGCCAGCAGCCAGCGACTAGCGGGAGGAGTATCCTACAATGAGCAGTTCTTC
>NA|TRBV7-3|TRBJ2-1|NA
CASSPGLSYNEQFF
TGTGCCAGCAGCCCGGGACTCTCCTACAATGAGCAGTTCTTC
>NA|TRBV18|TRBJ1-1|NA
CASSRTENTEAFF
TGTGCCAGCTCCCGGACAGAGAACACTGAAGCTTTCTTT
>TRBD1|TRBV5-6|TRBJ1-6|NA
CASSEDRANSPLHF
TGTGCCAGCAGCGAGGACAGGGCTAATTCACCCCTCCACTTT
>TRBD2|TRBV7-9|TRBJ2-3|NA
CASSLGGASGSTDTQYF
TGTGCCAGCAGCTTAGGCGGCGCTAGCGGTAGCACAGATACGCAGTATTTT
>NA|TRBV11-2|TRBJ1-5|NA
CASSLGTASNQPQHF
TGTGCCAGCAGCTTAGGGACAGCTAGCAATCAGCCCCAGCATTTT
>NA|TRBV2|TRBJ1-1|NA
CASKEGSAEAFF
TGTGCCAGCAAGGAGGGCAGCGCTGAAGCTTTCTTT
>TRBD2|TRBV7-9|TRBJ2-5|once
CASSLGGTRKWETQYF
TGTGCCAGCAGCTTAGGCGGGACTAGAAAGTGGGAGACCCAGTACTTC
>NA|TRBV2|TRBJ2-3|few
CASTEGLPQVYTQYF
TGTGCCAGCACGGAGGGACTTCCCCAGGTGTATACGCAGTATTTT
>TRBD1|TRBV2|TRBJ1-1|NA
CASKYRGNTEAFF
TGTGCCAGCAAGTACAGGGGGAACACTGAAGCTTTCTTT
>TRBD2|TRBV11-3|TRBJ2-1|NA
CASSSLGLANYNEQFF
TGTGCCAGCAGCTCCCTGGGACTAGCGAACTACAATGAGCAGTTCTTC
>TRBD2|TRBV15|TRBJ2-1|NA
CATRTYSGRVDNEQFF
TGTGCCACCAGGACCTATAGCGGGAGGGTCGACAATGAGCAGTTCTTC
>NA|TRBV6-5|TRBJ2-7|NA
CASSYQKTYEQYF
TGTGCCAGCAGTTACCAGAAGACCTACGAGCAGTACTTC
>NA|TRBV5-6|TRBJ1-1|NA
CASSLAPAGPMNTEAFF
TGTGCCAGCAGCTTGGCCCCCGCGGGCCCAATGAACACTGAAGCTTTCTTT
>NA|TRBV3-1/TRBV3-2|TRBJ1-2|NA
CASSQGLFRNYGYTF
TGTGCCAGCAGCCAGGGACTCTTTAGAAACTATGGCTACACCTTC
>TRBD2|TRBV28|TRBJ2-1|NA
CASTLAGGYNEQFF
TGTGCCAGCACCTTAGCGGGAGGCTACAATGAGCAGTTCTTC
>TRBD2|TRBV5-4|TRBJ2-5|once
CASSPVAGDLKTQYF
TGTGCCAGCAGCCCGGTAGCGGGGGACTTGAAGACCCAGTACTTC
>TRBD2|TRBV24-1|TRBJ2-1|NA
CATSDLSLAGGPGTYNEQFF
TGTGCCACCAGTGATTTGAGCCTAGCGGGAGGGCCGGGCACCTACAATGAGCAGTTCTTC
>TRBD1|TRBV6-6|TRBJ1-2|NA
CASSYSQGSHYGYTF
TGTGCCAGCAGTTACTCACAGGGGTCCCACTATGGCTACACCTTC
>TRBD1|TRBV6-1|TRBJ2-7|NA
CASSDMGTGRYEQYF
TGTGCCAGCAGTGATATGGGGACAGGGCGTTACGAGCAGTACTTC
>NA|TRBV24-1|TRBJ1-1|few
CATSEGQANTEAFF
TGTGCCACCAGTGAGGGGCAGGCGAACACTGAAGCTTTCTTT